This TCR beta chain was profiled in a study of blood T cell repertoires in COVID-19. Study as a whole: PBMCs, B-cell-depleted T cells, or T cells were the source of the cDNA or gDNA that made up the material.

Profiled with immunoSEQ multiplex PCR; TCRdb holds only in-frame clones, not every one. The top ten hold over 0.7% of the sample, which has around 400,000 clones, roughly 92% seen once. The CDR3 sequence is 13 residues long. V shed 6 bases and J shed 5 bases, with 10 bases lying between them. Per the germline V gene, CDR1 is KGHSH and CDR2 is LQKENI. This TCR derives from a woman aged 40 to 50 who had been exposed to COVID-19. Sequenced material: PBMCs or T cells enriched from blood (not recorded which). The gene calls are TRBV18 and TRBJ2-2, with no clear D. CDR3 in DNA: TGTGCCAGCTCCAATAGAGAAACCGGGGAGCTGTTTTTT. It codes for CASSNRETGELFF.